The following is a T cell receptor (beta chain) sequence with its context. The data derive from a study of blood T cell repertoires in COVID-19. In the original analysis: Scientists estimated how many nucleated cells there were by amplifying reference gene primers. The data were produced by immunoSEQ multiplex PCR, yet TCRdb's version contains in-frame clones alone and is incomplete. D and trimming come from the DNA, and the V and J calls and clone size come from that table. The table includes 450,000 to 500,000 clones, 80% to 90% detected once. Germline CDR1 GTSNPN, CDR2 SVGIG (reference sequence). The CDR3 is made up of 11 amino acids. Trimming shortened V by 8 bases and J by 4 bases, and 12 bases separated the two germline ends.

This sequence originates from a human donor in a cohort sampled during active COVID-19. Sequenced: peripheral blood. The chain combines TRBV30 with TRBJ2-7, with a possible D match to TRBD1 (6 bases). In DNA form, the CDR3 reads TGTGCCCGGGACCAGGGGTACGAGCAGTACTTC. The encoded protein is CARDQGYEQYF.